The next 16 T cell receptor beta chains were all read from a single sample in a study of blood T cell repertoires in COVID-19. Here immunoSEQ multiplex PCR was the method, and the copy in TCRdb shows in-frame clones only, minus some. The sample yields tens of thousands of clones, approximately 79% seen once. Source material: peripheral blood. These receptors all stem from a human donor with acute or convalescent COVID-19. The donor label of this sample is uncertain.

This clone was seen only once. This CDR3 reads CAISDAGRVGYEQYF. The DNA of the CDR3 is TGTGCCATCAGTGACGCCGGGAGGGTCGGCTACGAGCAGTACTTC. The chain uses TRBV10-3 and TRBJ2-7, with 8 bases fitting TRBD2. Germline V gene lookup returns CDR1 ENHRY and CDR2 SYGVKD. Trimming removed 3 bases from V and 3 bases from J; junction bases left unmatched: 7. There are 15 residues in the CDR3.

The chain links TRBV12-3 or TRBV12-4 to TRBJ1-2, with D perhaps matching TRBD1 (5 bases). V lost 3 bases to trimming and J lost 8 bases, with 10 bases between them. The CDR3 loop spans 12 amino acids. The CDR3 nucleotides read TGTGCCAGCAGTTTGGGACTCCGGGGCTACACCTTC. Amino acids: CASSLGLRGYTF.

The rearrangement uses TRBV28 and TRBJ1-6, with a weak D call TRBD1 (5 bases). This CDR3 has 15 amino acids. Germline CDR1 reads MDHEN; CDR2 reads SYDVKM. The V and J ends lost 1 base and 10 bases respectively, with 14 bases between them. The CDR3 sequence is CASSLLQGNWSPLHF. CDR3 coding DNA: TGTGCCAGCAGTTTATTGCAGGGTAATTGGTCACCCCTCCACTTT.

This chain uses TRBV7-2 with TRBJ2-2, with unresolved D. The V gene's germline CDR1 is SGHTA and CDR2 FQGNSA. V lost 3 bases, J lost 3 bases, and 11 bases lay in between. The CDR3 loop spans 15 amino acids. The CDR3 here is CASSFSRQHTGELFF. The CDR3 DNA follows: TGTGCCAGCAGCTTCTCACGACAACACACCGGGGAGCTGTTTTTT.

CDR3 region: CASSFRSINQPQHF. The CDR3 bases are TGTGCCAGCAGCTTCCGGAGTATCAATCAGCCCCAGCATTTT. This sequence joins TRBV5-6 and TRBJ1-5; D gene uncertain. Germline CDR1 SGHDT, CDR2 YYEEEE. The CDR3 has 14 amino acids. Trimming cost V 2 bases and J 3 bases, with 9 bases left between them. Full variable domain (rest looked up from reference TRBV5-6 and TRBJ1-5): DAGVTQSPTHLIKTRGQQVTLRCSPKSGHDTVSWYQQALGQGPQFIFQYYEEEERQRGNFPDRFSGHQFPNYSSELNVNALLLGDSALYLCASSFRSINQPQHFGDGTRLSIL.

The gene calls are TRBV5-4 and TRBJ2-1; 11 bases line up with TRBD2. The V gene end was trimmed by 4 bases and the J gene end by 8 bases; junction bases not matched to a gene: 8. This CDR3 has 15 residues. Per germline, CDR1 SGHNT and CDR2 YYREEE (reference sequence). CDR3 sequence: CASSSTSGSIYEQFF. CDR3 coding DNA: TGTGCCAGCAGCAGTACTAGCGGGAGCATCTATGAGCAGTTCTTC. The full variable domain, in which reference TRBV5-4 and TRBJ2-1 provide the parts outside the CDR3, is ETGVTQSPTHLIKTRGQQVTLRCSSQSGHNTVSWYQQALGQGPQFIFQYYREEENGRGNFPPRFSGLQFPNYSSELNVNALELDDSALYLCASSSTSGSIYEQFFGPGTRLTVL.

In this sample, this clone turned up a few times. The sample has other DNA sequences that encode this CDR3 too. The chain is built from TRBV7-2 and TRBJ2-2; 8 bases align to TRBD2. J was trimmed by 2 bases and V by 5 bases; bases with no gene match: 7. CDR1 and CDR2 from the germline V gene are SGHTA and FQGNSA. The CDR3 length is 16 residues. The DNA for the CDR3 is TGTGCCAGCAGCCGCACTAGCGGAGCTAACACCGGGGAGCTGTTTTTT. Translation: CASSRTSGANTGELFF. Drawing the rest from reference TRBV7-2 and TRBJ2-2, the complete variable domain is GAGVSQSPSNKVTEKGKDVELRCDPISGHTALYWYRQSLGQGLEFLIYFQGNSAPDKSGLPSDRFSAERTGGSVSTLTIQRTQQEDSAVYLCASSRTSGANTGELFFGEGSRLTVL.

This chain connects TRBV5-1 to TRBJ2-5; tentative D call: TRBD2 (5 bases). The CDR3 is 15 residues long. The germline V gene has CDR1 SGHRS and CDR2 YFSETQ. Trimming pared 2 bases from V and 5 bases from J, leaving 16 bases between. The CDR3 sequence: CASSFTPKERETQYF. CDR3 bases: TGCGCCAGCAGCTTCACCCCAAAGGAGCGGGAGACCCAGTACTTC.

On this clone: The same CDR3 is also encoded by other DNA sequences in this sample. The V call is TRBV15, the J call TRBJ2-1, with D possibly matching TRBD2 (6 bases). The V gene lost 8 bases and the J gene lost 4 bases, with 9 bases spanning the gap. Germline V gene data show CDR1 as LNHNV and CDR2 as YYDKDF (reference sequence). The CDR3 has 12 residues. The CDR3 nucleotides read TGTGCCACCTCCGCGGGGTACAATGAGCAGTTCTTC. It codes for CATSAGYNEQFF.

This clone was counted between two and nine times. The gene calls are TRBV30 and TRBJ2-2, with a possible D match to TRBD1 (6 bases). CDR1 and CDR2 from the germline V gene are GTSNPN and SVGIG (reference sequence). The CDR3 totals 12 residues. Between the trimmed V and J ends, which lost 5 bases and 3 bases, there was a span of 7 bases. The CDR3 loop reads CAWGQYTGELFF. The CDR3, as DNA: TGTGCCTGGGGACAGTACACCGGGGAGCTGTTTTTT.

This clone showed up just a few times. V gene TRBV29-1 combines with J gene TRBJ2-2; TRBD2 agrees at 14 bases. After removal of 2 bases from V and 6 bases from J, the junction contained 2 bases not matched to a gene. CDR1 is SQVTM, CDR2 ANQGSEA, per germline. The CDR3 totals 15 residues. The CDR3 loop reads CSVEKTSGGAGELFF. The DNA of the CDR3 is TGCAGCGTTGAAAAGACTAGCGGGGGGGCCGGGGAGCTGTTTTTT.

This chain uses TRBV5-4 with TRBJ2-3; TRBD2 agrees at 13 bases. CDR1 is SGHNT, CDR2 YYREEE, per germline (reference sequence). The ends lost 4 bases at V and 4 bases at J; junction bases unmatched: 3. There are 15 residues in the CDR3. The CDR3 spells CASSRTSGGSDTQYF. The CDR3 region has the DNA TGTGCCAGCAGCCGGACTAGCGGGGGCTCAGATACGCAGTATTTT.

The chain links TRBV11-2 to TRBJ2-3; the D is unclear. Germline values: CDR1 SGHAT, CDR2 FQNNGV. The V end was cut by 6 bases, the J end by 1 base, with 14 bases between. CDR3 length: 15 amino acids. CDR3 loop: CASSSNRRRTDTQYF. The CDR3 bases are TGTGCCAGCAGTTCGAATCGGAGACGCACAGATACGCAGTATTTT. Variable domain in full (rest from reference TRBV11-2 and TRBJ2-3): EAGVAQSPRYKIIEKRQSVAFWCNPISGHATLYWYQQILGQGPKLLIQFQNNGVVDDSQLPKDRFSAERLKGVDSTLKIQPAKLEDSAVYLCASSSNRRRTDTQYFGPGTRLTVL.

The genes are TRBV5-4 and TRBJ1-1; 9 bases line up with TRBD1. CDR3 length: 17 residues. Trimming cost V 0 bases and J 0 bases; bases outside gene matches: 6. CDR1 is SGHNT and CDR2 is YYREEE in the germline V gene (reference sequence). CDR3 coding DNA: TGTGCCAGCAGCTTGGGGGGACAGGGAGTAGTGAACACTGAAGCTTTCTTT. Its translation is CASSLGGQGVVNTEAFF.

This rearrangement joins TRBV5-1 to TRBJ1-3, with TRBD1 matching 7 bases. Germline assignment: CDR1 SGHRS and CDR2 YFSETQ. This CDR3 region has 17 residues. V gave up 4 bases and J gave up 0 bases; unmatched junction bases: 10. CDR3 sequence: CASSPQGQRLSGNTIYF. CDR3 DNA: TGCGCCAGCAGCCCGCAGGGACAGCGGCTCTCTGGAAACACCATATATTTT.

The rearrangement joins TRBV3-1 (or the pseudogene TRBV3-2) to TRBJ2-5; D remains unclear. Looked up from germline, CDR1 is LGHDT and CDR2 is YNNKEL (reference sequence). Trimming removed 1 base from V and 5 bases from J, with 11 bases in between. The CDR3 has 14 amino acids. The CDR3 loop is CASSQAIRHETQYF. CDR3 nucleotide sequence: TGTGCCAGCAGCCAAGCGATCAGGCACGAGACCCAGTACTTC.